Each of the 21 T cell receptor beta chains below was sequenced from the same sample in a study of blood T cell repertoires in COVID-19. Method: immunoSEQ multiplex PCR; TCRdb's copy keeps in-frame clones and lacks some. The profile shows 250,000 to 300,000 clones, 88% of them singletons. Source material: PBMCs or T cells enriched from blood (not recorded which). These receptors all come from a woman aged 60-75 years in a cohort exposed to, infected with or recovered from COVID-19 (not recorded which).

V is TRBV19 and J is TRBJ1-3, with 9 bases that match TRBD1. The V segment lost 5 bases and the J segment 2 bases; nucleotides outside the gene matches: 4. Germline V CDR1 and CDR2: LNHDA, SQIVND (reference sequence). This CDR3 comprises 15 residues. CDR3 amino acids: CASSLHRGPGNTIYF. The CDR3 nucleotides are TGTGCCAGTAGTCTGCACAGGGGGCCTGGAAACACCATATATTTT.

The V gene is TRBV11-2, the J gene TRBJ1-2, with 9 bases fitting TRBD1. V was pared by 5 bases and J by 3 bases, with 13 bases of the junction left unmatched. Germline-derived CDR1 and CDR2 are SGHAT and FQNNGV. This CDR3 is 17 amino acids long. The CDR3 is CASSKPGQGFFDYGYTF. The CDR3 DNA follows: TGTGCCAGCAGCAAACCGGGACAGGGTTTTTTCGACTATGGCTACACCTTC.

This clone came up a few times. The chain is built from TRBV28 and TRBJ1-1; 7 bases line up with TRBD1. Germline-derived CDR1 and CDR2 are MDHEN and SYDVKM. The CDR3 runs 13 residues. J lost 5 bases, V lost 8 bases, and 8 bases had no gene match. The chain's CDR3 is CASSDAGGTEAFF. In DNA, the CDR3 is TGTGCCAGCTCAGACGCAGGGGGAACTGAAGCTTTCTTT.

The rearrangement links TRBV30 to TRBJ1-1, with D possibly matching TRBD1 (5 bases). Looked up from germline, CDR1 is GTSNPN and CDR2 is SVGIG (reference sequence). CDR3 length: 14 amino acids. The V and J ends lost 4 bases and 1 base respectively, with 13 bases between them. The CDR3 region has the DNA TGTGCCTGGATCAGCAGGGCGGAGAACACTGAAGCTTTCTTT. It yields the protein CAWISRAENTEAFF.

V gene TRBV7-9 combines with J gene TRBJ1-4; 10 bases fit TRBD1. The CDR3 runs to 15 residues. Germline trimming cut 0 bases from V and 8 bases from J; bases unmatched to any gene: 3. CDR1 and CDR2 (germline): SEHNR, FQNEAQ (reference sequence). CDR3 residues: CASSLARQGAEKLFF. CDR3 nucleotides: TGTGCCAGCAGCTTAGCTCGACAGGGGGCCGAAAAACTGTTTTTT.

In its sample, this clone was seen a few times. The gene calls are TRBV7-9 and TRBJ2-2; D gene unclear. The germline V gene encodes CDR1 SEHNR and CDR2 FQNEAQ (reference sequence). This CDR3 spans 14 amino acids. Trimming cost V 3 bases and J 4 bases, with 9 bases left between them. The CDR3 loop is CASSLITGTGELFF. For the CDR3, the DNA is TGTGCCAGCAGCTTGATAACTGGCACCGGGGAGCTGTTTTTT.

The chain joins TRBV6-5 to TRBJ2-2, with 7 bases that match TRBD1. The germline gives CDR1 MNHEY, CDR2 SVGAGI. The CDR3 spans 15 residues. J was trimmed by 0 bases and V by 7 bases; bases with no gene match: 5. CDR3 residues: CASTRDSPNTGELFF. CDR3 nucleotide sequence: TGTGCCAGCACTAGGGACAGCCCGAACACCGGGGAGCTGTTTTTT.

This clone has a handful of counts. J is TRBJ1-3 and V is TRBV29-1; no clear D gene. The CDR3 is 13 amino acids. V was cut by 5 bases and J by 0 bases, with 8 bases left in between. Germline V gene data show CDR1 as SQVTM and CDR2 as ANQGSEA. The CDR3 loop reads CSVHQDSGNTIYF. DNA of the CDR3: TGCAGCGTTCACCAGGACTCTGGAAACACCATATATTTT.

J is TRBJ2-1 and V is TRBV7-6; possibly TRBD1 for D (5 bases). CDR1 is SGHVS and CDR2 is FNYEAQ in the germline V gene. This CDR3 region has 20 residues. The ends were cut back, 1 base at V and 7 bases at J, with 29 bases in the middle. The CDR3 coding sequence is TGTGCCAGCAGCTTAGTCTTACAGGTTCTCTCACAGACTCGAGATAATGAGCAGTTCTTC. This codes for CASSLVLQVLSQTRDNEQFF.

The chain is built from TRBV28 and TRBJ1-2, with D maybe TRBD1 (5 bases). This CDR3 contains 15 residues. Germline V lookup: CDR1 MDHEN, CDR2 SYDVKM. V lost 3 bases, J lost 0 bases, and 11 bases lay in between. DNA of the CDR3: TGTGCCAGCAGTTTCCGGGGGGAAGCTAACTATGGCTACACCTTC. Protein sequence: CASSFRGEANYGYTF.

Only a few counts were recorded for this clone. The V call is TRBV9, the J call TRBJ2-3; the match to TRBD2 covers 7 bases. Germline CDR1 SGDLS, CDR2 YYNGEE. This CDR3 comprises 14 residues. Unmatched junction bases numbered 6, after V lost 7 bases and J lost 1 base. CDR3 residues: CASSRGRGTDTQYF. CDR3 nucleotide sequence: TGTGCCAGCTCTAGAGGGAGGGGCACAGATACGCAGTATTTT.

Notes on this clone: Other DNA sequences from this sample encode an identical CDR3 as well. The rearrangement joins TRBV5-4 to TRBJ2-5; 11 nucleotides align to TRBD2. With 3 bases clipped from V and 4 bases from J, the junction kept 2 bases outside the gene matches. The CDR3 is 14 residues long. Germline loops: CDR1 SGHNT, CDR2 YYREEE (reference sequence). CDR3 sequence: CASSYGTSGETQYF. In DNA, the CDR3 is TGTGCCAGCAGCTATGGGACTAGCGGAGAGACCCAGTACTTC.

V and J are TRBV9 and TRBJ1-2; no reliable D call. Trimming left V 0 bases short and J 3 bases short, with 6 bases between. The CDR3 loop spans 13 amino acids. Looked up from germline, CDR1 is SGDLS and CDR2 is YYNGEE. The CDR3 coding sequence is TGTGCCAGCAGCGTAGATTCCTACTATGGCTACACCTTC. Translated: CASSVDSYYGYTF.

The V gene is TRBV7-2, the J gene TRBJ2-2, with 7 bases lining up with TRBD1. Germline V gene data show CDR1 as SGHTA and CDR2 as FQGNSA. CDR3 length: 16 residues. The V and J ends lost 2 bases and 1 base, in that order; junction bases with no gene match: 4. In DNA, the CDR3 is TGTGCCAGCAGCTTATGGGGGACAGAGAACACCGGGGAGCTGTTTTTT. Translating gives CASSLWGTENTGELFF.

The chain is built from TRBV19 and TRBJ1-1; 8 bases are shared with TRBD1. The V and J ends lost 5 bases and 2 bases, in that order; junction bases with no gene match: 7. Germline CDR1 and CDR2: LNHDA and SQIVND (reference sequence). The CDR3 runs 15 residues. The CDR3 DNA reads TGTGCCAGTAGTCGACAGGGGCCGGGAAACACTGAAGCTTTCTTT. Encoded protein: CASSRQGPGNTEAFF.

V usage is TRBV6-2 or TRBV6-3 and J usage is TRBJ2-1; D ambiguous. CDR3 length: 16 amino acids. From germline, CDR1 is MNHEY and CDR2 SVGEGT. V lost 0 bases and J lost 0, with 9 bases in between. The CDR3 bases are TGTGCCAGCAGTTACTCGAAACGGGTCTCCTACAATGAGCAGTTCTTC. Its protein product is CASSYSKRVSYNEQFF.

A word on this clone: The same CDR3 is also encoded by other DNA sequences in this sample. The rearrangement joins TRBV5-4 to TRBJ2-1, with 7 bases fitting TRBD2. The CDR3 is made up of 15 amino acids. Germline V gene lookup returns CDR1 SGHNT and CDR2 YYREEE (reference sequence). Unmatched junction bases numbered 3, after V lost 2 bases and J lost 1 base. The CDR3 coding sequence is TGTGCCAGCAGCTTAGGCGGGGGATCCTACAATGAGCAGTTCTTC. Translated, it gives CASSLGGGSYNEQFF.

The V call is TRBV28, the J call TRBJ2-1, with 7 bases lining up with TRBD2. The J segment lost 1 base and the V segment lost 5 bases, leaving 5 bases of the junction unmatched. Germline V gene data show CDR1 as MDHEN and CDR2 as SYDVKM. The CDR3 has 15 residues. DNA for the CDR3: TGTGCCAGCAGTGGACGCGGGAGATCCTACAATGAGCAGTTCTTC. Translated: CASSGRGRSYNEQFF.

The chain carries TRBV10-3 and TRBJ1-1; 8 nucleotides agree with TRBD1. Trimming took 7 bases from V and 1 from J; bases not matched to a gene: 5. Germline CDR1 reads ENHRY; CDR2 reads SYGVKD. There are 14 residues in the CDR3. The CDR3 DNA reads TGTGCCATCAATGACAGGGGACGGAACACTGAAGCTTTCTTT. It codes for CAINDRGRNTEAFF.

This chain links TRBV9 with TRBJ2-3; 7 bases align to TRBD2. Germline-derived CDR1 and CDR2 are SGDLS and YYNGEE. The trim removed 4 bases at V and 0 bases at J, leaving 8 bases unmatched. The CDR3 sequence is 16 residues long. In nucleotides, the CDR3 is TGTGCCAGCAGCCTCCGCGGGGGACTGAGCACAGATACGCAGTATTTT. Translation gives CASSLRGGLSTDTQYF.

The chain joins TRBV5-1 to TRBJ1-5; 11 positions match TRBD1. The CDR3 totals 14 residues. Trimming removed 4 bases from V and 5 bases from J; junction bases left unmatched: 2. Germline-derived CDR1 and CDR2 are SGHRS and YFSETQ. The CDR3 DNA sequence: TGCGCCAGCAGCAGGGACAGGGGGGATCAGCCCCAGCATTTT. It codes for CASSRDRGDQPQHF.